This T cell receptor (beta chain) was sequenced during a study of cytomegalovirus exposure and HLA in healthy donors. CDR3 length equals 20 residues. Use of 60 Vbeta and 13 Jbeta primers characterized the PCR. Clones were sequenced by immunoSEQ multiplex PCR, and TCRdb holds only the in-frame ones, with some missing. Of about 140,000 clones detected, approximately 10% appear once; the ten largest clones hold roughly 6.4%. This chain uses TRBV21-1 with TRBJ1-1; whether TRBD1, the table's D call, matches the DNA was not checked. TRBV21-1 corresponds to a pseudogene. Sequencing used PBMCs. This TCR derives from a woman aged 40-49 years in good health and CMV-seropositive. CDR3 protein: CASSDNPSWTGTEVNTEAFF. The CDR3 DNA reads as TGTGCCAGCAGCGACAATCCGTCCTGGACAGGGACGGAGGTGAACACTGAAGCTTTCTTT.